This TCR beta chain came from a study of CD8 T cells in ankylosing spondylitis. Study-wide findings and caveats: It appeared that ankylosing spondylitis blood was characterized by a TCR beta motif of eight highly homologous variants. Researchers reportedly found disease-linked clones significantly enriched in matched ankylosing spondylitis synovial fluid.

Remarks on this clonotype: No antigen is known for it.

In germline, CDR1 is DFQATT, CDR2 SNEGSKA (reference sequence). This CDR3 is 12 amino acids long. V lost 3 bases, J lost 6 bases, and 8 bases lay in between. MiXCR was run by TCRdb on the 5' RACE reads, yielding one entry per CDR3 protein. Found here are roughly 300,000 distinct CDR3 sequences, 7.5% to 9% of them singletons; the top ten hold about 15%. Sequencing input: blood, either unsorted or a sorted T cell fraction (not recorded which). The source of this sequence is a male donor with ankylosing spondylitis. This chain links TRBV20-1 with TRBJ2-2, with TRBD2 as a possible D gene (6 bases). The CDR3 nucleotides are TGCAGTGCTAGGCGGGATGCCGGGGAGCTGTTTTTT. Protein: CSARRDAGELFF.